These T cell receptor beta chains were read from a single sample in a study of CD8 T cells in ankylosing spondylitis. TCRdb itself ran the 5' RACE reads through MiXCR, one entry per CDR3 protein. The sample lists 200,000 to 250,000 distinct CDR3 sequences, 10% to 13% seen once, with around 2.6% in the top ten. The specimen sequenced was blood, either unsorted or a sorted T cell fraction (not recorded which). The receptors originated from a male donor with ankylosing spondylitis or in good health (not recorded which). The CDR3 runs from the conserved cysteine through the conserved F or W. A D gene is named only where the DNA matches it firmly. Size tells how often a clone was seen (once, few, many) or the class of an expanded clone, and some rows leave it out.

d_call | clone_size | j_call | v_call | cdr3_aa | cdr3_nt
TRBD2 | many | TRBJ2-1 | TRBV7-9 | CASSFGGSRWSNEQFF | TGTGCCAGCAGCTTCGGCGGGAGTAGGTGGAGCAATGAGCAGTTCTTC
TRBD1 | many | TRBJ2-3 | TRBV9 | CASSVRAGGHTDTQYF | TGTGCCAGCAGCGTACGGGCAGGGGGACACACAGATACGCAGTATTTT
TRBD2 | many | TRBJ2-3 | TRBV3-1 | CASSQDSSGGPQGDTQYF | TGTGCCAGCAGCCAAGACAGCAGCGGGGGGCCCCAGGGGGATACGCAGTATTTT
TRBD1 | many | TRBJ2-7 | TRBV5-1 | CASSFSTGAYEQYF | TGCGCCAGCAGCTTTAGCACAGGGGCCTACGAGCAGTACTTC
TRBD1 | many | TRBJ2-2 | TRBV25-1 | CASKGTGDTGELFF | TGTGCCAGCAAAGGGACAGGGGATACCGGGGAGCTGTTTTTT
TRBD2 | many | TRBJ2-3 | TRBV3-1 | CASSHHSGGTDTQYF | TGTGCCAGCAGCCACCATAGCGGGGGTACAGATACGCAGTATTTT
NA | many | TRBJ1-1 | TRBV18 | CASVRQSDTEAFF | TGTGCCAGCGTGCGACAGTCGGACACTGAAGCTTTCTTT
NA | many | TRBJ1-5 | TRBV5-1 | CASSLFPAGDNQPQHF | TGCGCCAGCAGCTTATTCCCGGCCGGTGACAATCAGCCCCAGCATTTT
TRBD2 | many | TRBJ2-3 | TRBV5-1 | CASSFAGGLVTDTQYF | TGCGCCAGCAGCTTCGCGGGGGGGCTGGTCACAGATACGCAGTATTTT
NA | many | TRBJ2-1 | TRBV21-1 | CASSKPRQNSTSGRATNEQFF | TGTGCCAGCAGCAAACCGCGACAGAATTCAACTAGCGGGAGGGCCACGAATGAGCAGTTCTTC
NA | many | TRBJ1-5 | TRBV29-1 | CSVAEGGMGNQPQHF | TGCAGCGTGGCGGAGGGGGGCATGGGCAATCAGCCCCAGCATTTT
NA | many | TRBJ1-2 | TRBV7-6 | CASSWPGGNGYTF | TGTGCCAGCAGCTGGCCGGGGGGGAATGGCTACACCTTC
NA | many | TRBJ2-3 | TRBV5-5 | CASSSITLWADTQYF | TGTGCCAGCAGCTCTATTACATTGTGGGCGGATACGCAGTATTTT
TRBD1 | few | TRBJ2-7 | TRBV2 | CASSPRTGGSSYEQYF | TGTGCCAGCAGTCCCCGGACAGGGGGTTCCTCCTACGAGCAGTACTTC
TRBD2 | many | TRBJ2-5 | TRBV5-1 | CASSRDYPETQYF | TGCGCCAGCAGCCGGGACTATCCAGAGACCCAGTACTTC
NA | NA | TRBJ2-1 | TRBV30 | CAWSVHTAHNEQFF | TGTGCCTGGAGTGTACACACAGCCCACAATGAGCAGTTCTTC
NA | few | TRBJ2-3 | TRBV15 | CATRKIRETDTQYF | TGTGCCACCAGGAAGATCCGGGAGACAGATACGCAGTATTTT
NA | many | TRBJ2-7 | TRBV10-3 | CAISDYQNYEQYF | TGTGCCATCAGTGATTATCAGAACTACGAGCAGTACTTC
TRBD1 | many | TRBJ2-3 | TRBV12-3/TRBV12-4 | CASSFITGVDTQYF | TGTGCCAGCAGTTTTATCACAGGGGTGGATACGCAGTATTTT
NA | NA | TRBJ2-7 | TRBV13 | CASSLRVGEQYF | TGTGCCAGCAGCTTAAGGGTTGGCGAGCAGTACTTC
NA | many | TRBJ2-5 | TRBV5-1 | CASSRRGQNQIKGETQYF | TGCGCCAGCAGCCGGCGCGGACAGAACCAAATTAAAGGGGAGACCCAGTACTTC
NA | many | TRBJ2-7 | TRBV18 | CASSPQPGPEQYF | TGTGCCAGCTCACCACAGCCGGGGCCTGAGCAGTACTTC
TRBD1 | many | TRBJ2-3 | TRBV12-3/TRBV12-4 | CASRFSQGQGDTDTQYF | TGTGCCAGCAGATTTAGTCAAGGACAGGGAGACACAGATACGCAGTATTTT
TRBD1 | many | TRBJ1-4 | TRBV15 | CATRGTGEGEKLFF | TGTGCCACCAGAGGGACAGGGGAGGGTGAAAAACTGTTTTTT